The rows below give T cell receptor beta chains drawn from one sample of a study of cytomegalovirus exposure and HLA in healthy donors. TCRdb's table, derived via immunoSEQ multiplex PCR, lists solely in-frame clones and lacks some. This sample has fewer than 250,000 clones, with about four fifths found just once. The sample was PBMCs. The origin of the receptors is a male donor in good health and CMV-seropositive. Both conserved end residues are part of each CDR3. Each record gives: CDR3 length, J gene, V gene, D gene, CDR3 protein. The D gene is left open where the match is weak.

cdr3_length: 14; j_call: TRBJ2-7; v_call: TRBV19; d_call: TRBD2; cdr3_aa: CASSGTSTLYEQYF
cdr3_length: 15; j_call: TRBJ2-7; v_call: TRBV6-5; d_call: TRBD2; cdr3_aa: CASSYSGGQLGEQYF
cdr3_length: 15; j_call: TRBJ1-3; v_call: TRBV28; d_call: NA; cdr3_aa: CASSPGVLGGNTIYF
cdr3_length: 16; j_call: TRBJ1-6; v_call: TRBV5-5; d_call: TRBD1; cdr3_aa: CASSLRPAGGNIVLHF
cdr3_length: 12; j_call: TRBJ2-4; v_call: TRBV7-2; d_call: NA; cdr3_aa: CASSYQGNIQYF
cdr3_length: 13; j_call: TRBJ2-5; v_call: TRBV27; d_call: TRBD1; cdr3_aa: CASRSLQTGEQYF
cdr3_length: 15; j_call: TRBJ1-2; v_call: TRBV7-2; d_call: TRBD1; cdr3_aa: CASSLAGQGGYGYTF
cdr3_length: 14; j_call: TRBJ2-1; v_call: TRBV5-4; d_call: NA; cdr3_aa: CASSDASSYNEQFF
cdr3_length: 12; j_call: TRBJ1-1; v_call: TRBV19; d_call: TRBD1; cdr3_aa: CASRQGAAEAFF
cdr3_length: 14; j_call: TRBJ1-2; v_call: TRBV6-5; d_call: TRBD1; cdr3_aa: CASTRDRNDYGYTF
cdr3_length: 15; j_call: TRBJ1-3; v_call: TRBV5-1; d_call: NA; cdr3_aa: CASSLVGADGNTIYF
cdr3_length: 16; j_call: TRBJ2-1; v_call: TRBV7-9; d_call: TRBD2; cdr3_aa: CASSWGTSGLVHEQFF
cdr3_length: 13; j_call: TRBJ2-3; v_call: TRBV29-1; d_call: NA; cdr3_aa: CSIRVSSTDTQYF
cdr3_length: 13; j_call: TRBJ2-7; v_call: TRBV28; d_call: NA; cdr3_aa: CASSLLLRGEQYF
cdr3_length: 11; j_call: TRBJ2-4; v_call: TRBV2; d_call: NA; cdr3_aa: CASSENRGWYF
cdr3_length: 15; j_call: TRBJ2-7; v_call: TRBV4-2; d_call: NA; cdr3_aa: CASSPGAGGSYEQYF
cdr3_length: 16; j_call: TRBJ2-5; v_call: TRBV25-1; d_call: TRBD2; cdr3_aa: CASSESLAGVRETQYF
cdr3_length: 14; j_call: TRBJ1-2; v_call: TRBV6-5; d_call: NA; cdr3_aa: CASSYREVNYGYTF
cdr3_length: 11; j_call: TRBJ1-5; v_call: TRBV28; d_call: NA; cdr3_aa: CASSSRQPQHF
cdr3_length: 14; j_call: TRBJ2-1; v_call: TRBV5-1; d_call: TRBD2; cdr3_aa: CASSLLVAGDPQFF
cdr3_length: 14; j_call: TRBJ2-7; v_call: TRBV7-9; d_call: NA; cdr3_aa: CASSSLTNAYEQYF
cdr3_length: 14; j_call: TRBJ2-2; v_call: TRBV19; d_call: NA; cdr3_aa: CASSPTAGTGELFF
cdr3_length: 13; j_call: TRBJ2-7; v_call: TRBV10-2; d_call: TRBD1; cdr3_aa: CASTLDRGHEQYF
cdr3_length: 15; j_call: TRBJ2-7; v_call: TRBV9; d_call: TRBD2; cdr3_aa: CASSVGGGADYEQYF
cdr3_length: 16; j_call: TRBJ2-1; v_call: TRBV4-1; d_call: TRBD2; cdr3_aa: CASSQDLTSGGNEQFF
cdr3_length: 15; j_call: TRBJ2-3; v_call: TRBV5-4; d_call: TRBD1; cdr3_aa: CASRGQGPSTDTQYF
cdr3_length: 13; j_call: TRBJ2-7; v_call: TRBV6-5; d_call: NA; cdr3_aa: CASGVQVDYEQYF
cdr3_length: 16; j_call: TRBJ2-3; v_call: TRBV4-1; d_call: TRBD2; cdr3_aa: CASSQILAGSTDTQYF
cdr3_length: 17; j_call: TRBJ1-2; v_call: TRBV11-2; d_call: TRBD1; cdr3_aa: CASSSPVRQGPNYGYTF
cdr3_length: 16; j_call: TRBJ2-7; v_call: TRBV4-1; d_call: TRBD1; cdr3_aa: CASSPGTGGISYEQYF
cdr3_length: 13; j_call: TRBJ1-3; v_call: TRBV7-9; d_call: NA; cdr3_aa: CASSGGKGNTIYF
cdr3_length: 17; j_call: TRBJ2-6; v_call: TRBV5-4; d_call: TRBD1; cdr3_aa: CASSLAGTGSGANVLTF
cdr3_length: 15; j_call: TRBJ1-2; v_call: TRBV15; d_call: TRBD1; cdr3_aa: CATSRDRGQTGEGTF
cdr3_length: 16; j_call: TRBJ2-5; v_call: TRBV9; d_call: NA; cdr3_aa: CASSVANGGYQETQYF
cdr3_length: 15; j_call: TRBJ2-7; v_call: TRBV6-5; d_call: TRBD1; cdr3_aa: CASRTPGQGRYEQYF
cdr3_length: 17; j_call: TRBJ2-1; v_call: TRBV25-1; d_call: TRBD1; cdr3_aa: CASSSPAGDRGHNEQFF
cdr3_length: 15; j_call: TRBJ2-7; v_call: TRBV9; d_call: NA; cdr3_aa: CASSPRHTGSYEQYF
cdr3_length: 19; j_call: TRBJ1-6; v_call: TRBV4-2; d_call: TRBD1; cdr3_aa: CASSQGLTGVGSYNSPLHF
cdr3_length: 12; j_call: TRBJ2-1; v_call: TRBV29-1; d_call: NA; cdr3_aa: CSCGEPVNEQFF
cdr3_length: 14; j_call: TRBJ2-1; v_call: TRBV7-2; d_call: NA; cdr3_aa: CASSLGSSGIEQFF
cdr3_length: 17; j_call: TRBJ2-3; v_call: TRBV7-9; d_call: NA; cdr3_aa: CASSLAVRDSSTDTQYF
cdr3_length: 14; j_call: TRBJ1-3; v_call: TRBV2; d_call: NA; cdr3_aa: CASSAQGGLNTIYF
cdr3_length: 14; j_call: TRBJ2-3; v_call: TRBV5-1; d_call: NA; cdr3_aa: CASRFRSSTDTQYF
cdr3_length: 14; j_call: TRBJ2-5; v_call: TRBV7-2; d_call: TRBD1; cdr3_aa: CATSKGQLKETQYF
cdr3_length: 14; j_call: NA; v_call: TRBV19; d_call: NA; cdr3_aa: CASSMRLGRYEQYF
cdr3_length: 13; j_call: TRBJ2-1; v_call: TRBV28; d_call: NA; cdr3_aa: CASLGSSYNEQFF
cdr3_length: 11; j_call: TRBJ1-4; v_call: TRBV28; d_call: NA; cdr3_aa: CASSLGGKLFF
cdr3_length: 12; j_call: TRBJ2-5; v_call: TRBV7-2; d_call: NA; cdr3_aa: CATKAGYETQYF
cdr3_length: 14; j_call: TRBJ2-7; v_call: TRBV2; d_call: NA; cdr3_aa: CASSPLDRGYEQYF
cdr3_length: 11; j_call: TRBJ2-1; v_call: TRBV20-1; d_call: NA; cdr3_aa: CSARAYNEQFF
cdr3_length: 15; j_call: TRBJ1-2; v_call: TRBV9; d_call: NA; cdr3_aa: CASSEYRDLWAGYTF
cdr3_length: 14; j_call: TRBJ1-2; v_call: TRBV5-5; d_call: NA; cdr3_aa: CASSPGAINYGYTF
cdr3_length: 14; j_call: TRBJ1-1; v_call: TRBV28; d_call: NA; cdr3_aa: CASSLGIAGTEAFF
cdr3_length: 15; j_call: TRBJ1-2; v_call: TRBV18; d_call: NA; cdr3_aa: CASSPQEDEVYGYTF
cdr3_length: 9; j_call: TRBJ1-2; v_call: TRBV5-8; d_call: NA; cdr3_aa: CASSFRYTF